One T cell receptor beta chain is described in this entry. Its antigen remains unidentified. All TRB cDNA libraries came from 5' RACE performed with UMI labels. TCRdb reprocessed the 5' RACE reads and reports one entry per CDR3 protein, with no DNA. The sample shows 80,000 to 100,000 distinct CDR3 sequences, and 0.82% sits with its ten largest clones. This specimen belongs to a study of CXCR3-negative and CXCR3-positive naive CD8 T cells. Regarding the study as a whole: Comparison of naive cells showed more hydrophobic TRB CDR3s in CXCR3-positive than in CXCR3-negative naive cells.

This CDR3 is 11 amino acids long. CDR1 and CDR2 from the germline V gene are GTSNPN and SVGIG (reference sequence). The TCR sequence derives from a human donor in good health. Some clones in this sample may be carry-over from other donors' samples. Sequenced: naive CXCR3+ CD8+ T cells from blood. Subset indicated: CD45RO-CCR7+CD27+CD95- naive CD8+ T cells expressing CXCR3 (TNR3+). The rearrangement uses TRBV30 and TRBJ1-1; lacking DNA, the TRBD1 call made by TCRdb goes unchecked. The CDR3 sequence is CAWSGGSEAFF.